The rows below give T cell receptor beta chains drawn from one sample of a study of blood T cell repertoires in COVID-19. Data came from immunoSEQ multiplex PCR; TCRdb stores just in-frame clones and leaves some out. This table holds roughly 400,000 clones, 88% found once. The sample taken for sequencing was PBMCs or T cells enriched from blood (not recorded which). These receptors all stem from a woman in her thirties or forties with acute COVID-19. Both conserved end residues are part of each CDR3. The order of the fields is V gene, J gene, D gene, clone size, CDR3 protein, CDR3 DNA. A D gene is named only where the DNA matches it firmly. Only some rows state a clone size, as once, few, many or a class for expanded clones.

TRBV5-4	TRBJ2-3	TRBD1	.	CASSPTGTGVITDTQYF	TGTGCCAGCAGCCCTACCGGGACAGGAGTTATCACAGATACGCAGTATTTT
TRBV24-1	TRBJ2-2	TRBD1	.	CATLPGTVTGELFF	TGTGCCACATTGCCCGGGACAGTAACCGGGGAGCTGTTTTTT
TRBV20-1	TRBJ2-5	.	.	CSASLPGVAGAETQYF	TGCAGTGCTAGTTTGCCAGGGGTTGCGGGGGCAGAGACCCAGTACTTC
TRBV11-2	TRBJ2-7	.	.	CASSLGKGTLPSEQYF	TGTGCCAGCAGCTTAGGAAAGGGGACACTCCCGAGCGAGCAGTACTTC
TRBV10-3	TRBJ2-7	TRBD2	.	CAIAAGGLGEQYF	TGTGCCATCGCGGCGGGGGGCCTGGGTGAGCAGTACTTC
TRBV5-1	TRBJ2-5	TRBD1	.	CASSFGTGEETQYF	TGCGCCAGCAGCTTTGGGACAGGAGAAGAGACCCAGTACTTC
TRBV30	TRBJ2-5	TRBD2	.	CAMTRLAGRETQYF	TGTGCGATGACAAGACTAGCGGGGCGGGAGACCCAGTACTTC
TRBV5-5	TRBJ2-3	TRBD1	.	CASSWGTGTDTQYF	TGTGCCAGCAGCTGGGGGACAGGCACAGATACGCAGTATTTT
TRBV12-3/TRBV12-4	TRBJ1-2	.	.	CASTLQRYGYTF	TGTGCCAGCACTTTACAGCGGTATGGCTACACCTTC
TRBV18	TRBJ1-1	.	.	CASSRGRNTEAFF	TGTGCCAGCTCACGCGGCCGGAACACTGAAGCTTTCTTT
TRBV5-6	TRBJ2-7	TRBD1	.	CASSIGTVFYEQYF	TGTGCCAGCAGCATCGGGACAGTATTCTACGAGCAGTACTTC
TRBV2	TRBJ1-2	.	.	CASSGGGSYGYTF	TGTGCCAGCAGTGGCGGGGGAAGCTATGGCTACACCTTC
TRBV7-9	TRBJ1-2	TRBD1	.	CASSLNEGANGYTF	TGTGCCAGCAGCTTAAACGAGGGGGCGAATGGCTACACCTTC
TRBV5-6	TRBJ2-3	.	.	CASSFWLSGSNTQYF	TGTGCCAGCAGCTTCTGGCTCTCAGGGTCAAATACGCAGTATTTT
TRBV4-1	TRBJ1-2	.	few	CASSQEAGYYGYTF	TGCGCCAGCAGCCAAGAGGCGGGTTACTATGGCTACACCTTC
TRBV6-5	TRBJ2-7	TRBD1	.	CASSYQRTGDEQYF	TGTGCCAGCAGTTATCAGAGGACAGGGGACGAGCAGTACTTC
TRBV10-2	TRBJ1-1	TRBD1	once	CASSEQGLDTEAFF	TGCGCCAGCAGTGAACAGGGGTTGGACACTGAAGCTTTCTTT
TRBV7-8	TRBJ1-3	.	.	CASSLGRGNTIYF	TGTGCCAGCAGCTTAGGGAGGGGAAACACCATATATTTT
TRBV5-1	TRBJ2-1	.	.	CASSVFYNEQFF	TGCGCCAGCAGCGTCTTCTACAATGAGCAGTTCTTC
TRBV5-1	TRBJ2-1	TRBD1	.	CASSLGPGTGYNEQFF	TGCGCCAGCAGCTTGGGCCCCGGGACAGGGTACAATGAGCAGTTCTTC
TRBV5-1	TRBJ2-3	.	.	CATGQGNTDTQYF	TGCGCCACTGGTCAGGGGAACACAGATACGCAGTATTTT
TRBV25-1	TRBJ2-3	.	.	CASSVQGRDTQYF	TGTGCCAGCAGTGTTCAGGGGAGAGATACGCAGTATTTT
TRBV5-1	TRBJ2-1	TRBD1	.	CASSLDGTGVRNEQFF	TGCGCCAGCAGCTTGGATGGGACAGGGGTGCGCAACGAGCAGTTCTTC
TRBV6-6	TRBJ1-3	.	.	CASSPRTAFSSGNTIYF	TGTGCCAGCAGTCCCCGGACAGCCTTTTCCTCTGGAAACACCATATATTTT
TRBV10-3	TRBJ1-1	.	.	CAIKNLRDTEAFF	TGTGCCATCAAAAACCTCAGGGACACTGAAGCTTTCTTT
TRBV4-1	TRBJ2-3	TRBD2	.	CASSQEGPAGHSTDTQYF	TGCGCCAGCAGCCAAGAAGGACCAGCGGGGCATAGCACAGATACGCAGTATTTT
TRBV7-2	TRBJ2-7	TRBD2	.	CASSYLAGAYEQYF	TGTGCCAGCAGCTACCTAGCGGGGGCCTACGAGCAGTACTTC
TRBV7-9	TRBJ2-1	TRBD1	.	CASSSGQGARDEQFF	TGTGCCAGCAGTTCTGGACAGGGGGCGCGAGATGAGCAGTTCTTC
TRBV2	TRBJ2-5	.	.	CASSDPIQETQYF	TGTGCCAGCAGTGACCCTATTCAAGAGACCCAGTACTTC
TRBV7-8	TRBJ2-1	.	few	CASSLGGRESEQFF	TGTGCCAGCAGCTTAGGCGGTAGAGAAAGTGAGCAGTTCTTC
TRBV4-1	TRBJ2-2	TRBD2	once	CASSQGLAGANTGELFF	TGCGCCAGCAGCCAAGGTCTAGCGGGGGCGAACACCGGGGAGCTGTTTTTT
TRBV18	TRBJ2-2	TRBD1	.	CASLPYGTGNTGELFF	TGTGCCAGCTTACCATATGGGACAGGGAACACCGGGGAGCTGTTTTTT
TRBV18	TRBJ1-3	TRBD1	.	CASASGTGSSGNTIYF	TGTGCCAGCGCATCCGGGACAGGGAGCTCTGGAAACACCATATATTTT
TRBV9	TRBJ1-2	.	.	CASSVGAGANYGYTF	TGTGCCAGCAGCGTAGGCGCAGGCGCTAACTATGGCTACACCTTC
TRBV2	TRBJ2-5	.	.	CASSLLVVETQYF	TGTGCCAGCAGTCTACTAGTTGTGGAGACCCAGTACTTC
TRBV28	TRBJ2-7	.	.	CASSLRGRPYEQYF	TGTGCCAGCAGTTTGCGGGGCAGGCCCTACGAGCAGTACTTC
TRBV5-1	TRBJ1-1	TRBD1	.	CASSRTGDDRTEAFF	TGCGCCAGCAGCAGGACAGGGGATGACAGGACTGAAGCTTTCTTT
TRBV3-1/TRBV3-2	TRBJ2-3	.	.	CASSQEGQTGENTQYF	TGTGCCAGCAGCCAAGAGGGCCAAACGGGGGAGAATACGCAGTATTTT
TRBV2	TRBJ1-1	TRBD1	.	CASKTGTDYTEAFF	TGTGCCAGCAAAACTGGGACAGATTACACTGAAGCTTTCTTT
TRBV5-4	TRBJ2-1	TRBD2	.	CASSLLSGGANEQFF	TGTGCCAGCAGCTTGCTTAGCGGGGGGGCCAATGAGCAGTTCTTC
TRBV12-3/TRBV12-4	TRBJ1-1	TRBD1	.	CASGQDMNTEAFF	TGTGCCAGCGGACAGGACATGAACACTGAAGCTTTCTTT
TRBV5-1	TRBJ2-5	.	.	CASSWRIMQETQYF	TGCGCCAGCAGCTGGAGGATAATGCAAGAGACCCAGTACTTC
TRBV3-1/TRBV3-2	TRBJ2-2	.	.	CASSQVWGRAYRTGELFF	TGTGCCAGCAGCCAAGTATGGGGGCGGGCTTATCGGACCGGGGAGCTGTTTTTT
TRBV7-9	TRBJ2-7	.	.	CASSFSLDEQYF	TGTGCCAGCAGCTTTAGCTTGGACGAGCAGTACTTC
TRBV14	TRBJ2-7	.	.	CASSLGGYEQYF	TGTGCCAGCAGCCTTGGAGGCTACGAGCAGTACTTC
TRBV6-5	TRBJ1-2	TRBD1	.	CASRAPGTGHGYTF	TGTGCCAGCAGAGCACCCGGGACAGGGCATGGCTACACCTTC
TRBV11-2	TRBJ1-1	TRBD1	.	CASSSPHRGTEAFF	TGTGCCAGCAGCTCCCCCCACAGGGGAACTGAAGCTTTCTTT
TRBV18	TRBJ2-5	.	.	CASSPPLRETQYF	TGTGCCAGCTCCCCACCATTGCGGGAGACCCAGTACTTC
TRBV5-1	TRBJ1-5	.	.	CASSFSGAGNQPQHF	TGCGCCAGCAGCTTCTCAGGGGCAGGTAATCAGCCCCAGCATTTT
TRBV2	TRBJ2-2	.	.	CASSGLNTGELFF	TGTGCCAGCAGTGGACTTAACACCGGGGAGCTGTTTTTT
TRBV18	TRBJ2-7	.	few	CASSPAQGNEEQYF	TGTGCCAGCTCACCGGCCCAGGGTAATGAGGAGCAGTACTTC
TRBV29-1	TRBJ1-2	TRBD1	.	CSVEGRGQSYGYTF	TGCAGCGTTGAGGGCAGGGGGCAATCCTATGGCTACACCTTC
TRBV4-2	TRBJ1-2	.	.	CASSIGTGRQGYTF	TGTGCCAGCAGCATCGGGACGGGGAGGCAAGGCTACACCTTC
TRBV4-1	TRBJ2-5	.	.	CASSPEGVLETQYF	TGCGCCAGCAGCCCGGAAGGGGTCTTGGAGACCCAGTACTTC
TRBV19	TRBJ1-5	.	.	CASSIGGFIALGPQHF	TGTGCCAGTAGTATAGGAGGATTTATAGCTCTTGGGCCCCAGCATTTT
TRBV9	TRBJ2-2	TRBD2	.	CASSGAGENTGELFF	TGTGCCAGCAGCGGAGCGGGGGAAAACACCGGGGAGCTGTTTTTT
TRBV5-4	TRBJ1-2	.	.	CASSLEPGTGKGYTF	TGTGCCAGCAGCTTGGAGCCTGGCACAGGGAAGGGCTACACCTTC
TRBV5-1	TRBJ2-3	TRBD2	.	CASSLGGGSADTQYF	TGCGCCAGCAGCTTAGGCGGGGGGTCAGCAGATACGCAGTATTTT
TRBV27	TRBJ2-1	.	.	CASRYRDNNEQFF	TGTGCTAGCCGATATCGGGATAACAATGAGCAGTTCTTC
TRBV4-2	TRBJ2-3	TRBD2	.	CASSQGPGLAGATDTQYF	TGTGCCAGCAGCCAAGGGCCCGGACTAGCGGGGGCCACAGATACGCAGTATTTT